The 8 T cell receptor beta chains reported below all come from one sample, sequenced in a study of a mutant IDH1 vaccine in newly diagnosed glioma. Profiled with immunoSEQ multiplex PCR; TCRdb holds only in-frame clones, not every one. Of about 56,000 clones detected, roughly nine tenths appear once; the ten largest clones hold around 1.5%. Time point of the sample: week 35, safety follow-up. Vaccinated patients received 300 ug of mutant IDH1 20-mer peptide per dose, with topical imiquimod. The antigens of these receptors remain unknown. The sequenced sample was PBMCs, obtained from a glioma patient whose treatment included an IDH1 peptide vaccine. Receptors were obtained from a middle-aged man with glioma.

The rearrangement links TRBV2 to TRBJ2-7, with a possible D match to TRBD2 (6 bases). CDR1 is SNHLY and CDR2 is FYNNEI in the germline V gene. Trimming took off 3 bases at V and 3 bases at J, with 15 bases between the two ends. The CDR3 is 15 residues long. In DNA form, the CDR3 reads TGTGCCAGCAGTGAGGGGCTGCGGGATGACTACGAGCAGTACTTC. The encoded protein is CASSEGLRDDYEQYF.

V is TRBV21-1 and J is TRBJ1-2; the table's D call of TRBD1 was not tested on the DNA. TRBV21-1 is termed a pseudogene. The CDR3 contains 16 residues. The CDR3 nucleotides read TGTGCCAGCAGCAAAGATCAGGGACACCCTAACTATGGCTACACCTTC. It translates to CASSKDQGHPNYGYTF.

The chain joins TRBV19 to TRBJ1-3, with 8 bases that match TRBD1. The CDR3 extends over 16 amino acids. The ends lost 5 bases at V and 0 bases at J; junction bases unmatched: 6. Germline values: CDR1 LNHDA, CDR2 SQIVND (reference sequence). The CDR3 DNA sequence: TGTGCCAGTAGTCCCAACAGGGGGAGCTCTGGAAACACCATATATTTT. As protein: CASSPNRGSSGNTIYF.

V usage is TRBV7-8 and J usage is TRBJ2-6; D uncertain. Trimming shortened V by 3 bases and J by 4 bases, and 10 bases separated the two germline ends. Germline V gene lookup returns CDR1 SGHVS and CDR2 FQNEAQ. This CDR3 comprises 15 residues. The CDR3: CASSFIRTGANVLTF. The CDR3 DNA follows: TGTGCCAGCAGCTTTATCAGGACCGGGGCCAACGTCCTGACTTTC.

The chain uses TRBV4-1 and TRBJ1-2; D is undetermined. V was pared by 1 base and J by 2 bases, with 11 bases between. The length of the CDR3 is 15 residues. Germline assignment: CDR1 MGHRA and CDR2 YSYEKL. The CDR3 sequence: CASSQGVGYNYGYTF. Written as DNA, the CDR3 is TGCGCCAGCAGCCAAGGAGTAGGGTACAACTATGGCTACACCTTC.

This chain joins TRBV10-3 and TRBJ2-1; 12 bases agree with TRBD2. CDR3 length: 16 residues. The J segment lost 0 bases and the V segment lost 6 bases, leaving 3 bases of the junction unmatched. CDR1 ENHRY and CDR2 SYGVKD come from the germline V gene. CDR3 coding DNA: TGTGCCATCAGCGGGACTAGCGGGTTCTCCTACAATGAGCAGTTCTTC. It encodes CAISGTSGFSYNEQFF.

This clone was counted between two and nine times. The CDR3 DNA reads TGTGCCAGCAGCTCCAATTCCGTCAGGGGCACTGAAGCTTTCTTT. Its translation is CASSSNSVRGTEAFF. This chain uses TRBV11-2 with TRBJ1-1; possibly TRBD1 for D (6 bases). CDR3 length: 15 residues. Germline-derived CDR1 and CDR2 are SGHAT and FQNNGV. V lost 4 bases, J lost 4 bases, and 16 bases lay in between. Combining the CDR3 with reference TRBV11-2 and TRBJ1-1 gives the whole variable domain EAGVAQSPRYKIIEKRQSVAFWCNPISGHATLYWYQQILGQGPKLLIQFQNNGVVDDSQLPKDRFSAERLKGVDSTLKIQPAKLEDSAVYLCASSSNSVRGTEAFFGQGTRLTVV.

In DNA form, the CDR3 reads TGTGCCAGCTTAGAGGGGGTCGGTTACGAGCAGTACTTC. This translates into CASLEGVGYEQYF. The chain joins TRBV19 to TRBJ2-7, with D maybe TRBD1 (6 bases). CDR1 is LNHDA, CDR2 SQIVND, per germline (reference sequence). The ends were cut back, 9 bases at V and 4 bases at J, with 16 bases in the middle. The CDR3 has 13 amino acids.